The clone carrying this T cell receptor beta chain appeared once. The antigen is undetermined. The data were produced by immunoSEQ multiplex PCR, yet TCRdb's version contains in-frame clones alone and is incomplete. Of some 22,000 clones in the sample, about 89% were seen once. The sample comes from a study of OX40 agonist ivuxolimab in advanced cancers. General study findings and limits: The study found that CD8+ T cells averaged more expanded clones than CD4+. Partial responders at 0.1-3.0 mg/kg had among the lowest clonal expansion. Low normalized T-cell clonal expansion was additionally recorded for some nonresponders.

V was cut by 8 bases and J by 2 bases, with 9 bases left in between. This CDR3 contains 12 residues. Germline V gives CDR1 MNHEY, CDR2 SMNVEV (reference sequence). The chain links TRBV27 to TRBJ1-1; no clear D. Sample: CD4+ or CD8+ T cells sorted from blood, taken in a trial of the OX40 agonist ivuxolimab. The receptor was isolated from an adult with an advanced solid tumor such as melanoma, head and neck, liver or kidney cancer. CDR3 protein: CASGILNTEAFF. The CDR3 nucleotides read TGTGCCAGCGGGATCCTTAACACTGAAGCTTTCTTT.